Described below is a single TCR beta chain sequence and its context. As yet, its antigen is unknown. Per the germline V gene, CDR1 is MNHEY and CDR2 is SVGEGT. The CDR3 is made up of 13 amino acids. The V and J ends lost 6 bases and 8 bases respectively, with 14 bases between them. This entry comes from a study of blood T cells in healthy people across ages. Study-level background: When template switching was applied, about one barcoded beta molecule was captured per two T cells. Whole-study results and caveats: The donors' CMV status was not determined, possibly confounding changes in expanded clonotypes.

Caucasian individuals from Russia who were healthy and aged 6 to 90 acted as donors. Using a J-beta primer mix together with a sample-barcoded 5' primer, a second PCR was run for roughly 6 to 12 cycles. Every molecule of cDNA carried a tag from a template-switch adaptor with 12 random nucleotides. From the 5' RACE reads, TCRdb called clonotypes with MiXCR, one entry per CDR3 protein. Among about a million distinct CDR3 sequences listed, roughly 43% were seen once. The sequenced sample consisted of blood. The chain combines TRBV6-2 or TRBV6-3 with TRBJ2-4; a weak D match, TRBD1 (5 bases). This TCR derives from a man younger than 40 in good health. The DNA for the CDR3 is TGTGCCAGCAGAGGGGATGCCAGGGACATTCAGTACTTC. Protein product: CASRGDARDIQYF.